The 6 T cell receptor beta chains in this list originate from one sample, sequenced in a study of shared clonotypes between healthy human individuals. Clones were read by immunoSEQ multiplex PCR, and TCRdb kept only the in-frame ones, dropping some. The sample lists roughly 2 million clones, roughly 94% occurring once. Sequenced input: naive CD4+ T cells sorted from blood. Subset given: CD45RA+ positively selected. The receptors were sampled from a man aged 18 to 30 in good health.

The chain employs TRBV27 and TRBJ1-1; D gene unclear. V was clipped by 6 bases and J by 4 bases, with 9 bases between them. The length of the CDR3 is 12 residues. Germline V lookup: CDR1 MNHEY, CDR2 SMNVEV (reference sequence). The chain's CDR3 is CASRSEGTEAFF. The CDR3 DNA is TGTGCCAGCAGATCCGAGGGCACTGAAGCTTTCTTT.

This CDR3 reads CASQRTENTGELFF. The CDR3 DNA follows: TGTGCCTCTCAGAGGACGGAGAACACCGGGGAGCTGTTTTTT. The J gene is TRBJ2-2, the V gene TRBV10-3; D is unclear. CDR1 ENHRY and CDR2 SYGVKD come from the germline V gene. This CDR3 has 14 residues. V was clipped by 11 bases and J by 1 base, with 14 bases between them.

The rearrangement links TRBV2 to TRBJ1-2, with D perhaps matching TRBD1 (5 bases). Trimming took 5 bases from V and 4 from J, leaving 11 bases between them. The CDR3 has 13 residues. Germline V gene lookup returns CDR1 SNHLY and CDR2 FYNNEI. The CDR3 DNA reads TGTGCCAGCAGTTATGGGACGGCCTATGGCTACACCTTC. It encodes CASSYGTAYGYTF.

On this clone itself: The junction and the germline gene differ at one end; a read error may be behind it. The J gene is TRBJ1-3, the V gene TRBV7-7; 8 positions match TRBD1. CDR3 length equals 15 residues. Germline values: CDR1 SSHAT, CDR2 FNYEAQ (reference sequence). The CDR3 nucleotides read TGTGCTAGCAGCCCACAGACAGGGGTTGGAAACACCATATATTTT. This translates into CASSPQTGVGNTIYF. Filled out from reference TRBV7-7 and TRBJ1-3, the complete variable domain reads GAGVSQSPRYKVTKRGQDVTLRCDPISSHATLYWYQQALGQGPEFLTYFNYEAQPDKSGLPSDRFSAERPEGSISTLTIQRTEQRDSAMYRCASSPQTGVGNTIYFGEGSWLTVV.

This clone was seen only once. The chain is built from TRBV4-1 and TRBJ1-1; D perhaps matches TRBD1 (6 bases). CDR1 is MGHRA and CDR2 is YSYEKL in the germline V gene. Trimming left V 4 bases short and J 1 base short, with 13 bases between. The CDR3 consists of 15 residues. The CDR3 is CASSRIGGANTEAFF. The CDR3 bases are TGCGCCAGCAGCCGCATTGGGGGGGCGAACACTGAAGCTTTCTTT.

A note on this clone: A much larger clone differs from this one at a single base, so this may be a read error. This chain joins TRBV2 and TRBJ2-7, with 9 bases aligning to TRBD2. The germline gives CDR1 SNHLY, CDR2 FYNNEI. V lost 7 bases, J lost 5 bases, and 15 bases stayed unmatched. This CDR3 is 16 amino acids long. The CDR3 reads CASISELAGASHEQYF. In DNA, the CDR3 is TGTGCCAGCATCTCGGAGTTAGCGGGAGCTTCCCACGAGCAGTACTTC.